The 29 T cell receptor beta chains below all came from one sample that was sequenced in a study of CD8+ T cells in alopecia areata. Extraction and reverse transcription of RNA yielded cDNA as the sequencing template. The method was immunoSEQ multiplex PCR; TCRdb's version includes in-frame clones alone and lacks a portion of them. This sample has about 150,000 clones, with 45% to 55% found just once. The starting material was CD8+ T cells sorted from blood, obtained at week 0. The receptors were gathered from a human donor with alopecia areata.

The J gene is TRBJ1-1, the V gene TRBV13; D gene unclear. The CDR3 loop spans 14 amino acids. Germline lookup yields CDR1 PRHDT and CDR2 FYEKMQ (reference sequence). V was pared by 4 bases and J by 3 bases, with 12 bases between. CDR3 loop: CASSSSRIDTEAFF. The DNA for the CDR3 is TGTGCCAGCAGCTCAAGCCGCATAGACACTGAAGCTTTCTTT.

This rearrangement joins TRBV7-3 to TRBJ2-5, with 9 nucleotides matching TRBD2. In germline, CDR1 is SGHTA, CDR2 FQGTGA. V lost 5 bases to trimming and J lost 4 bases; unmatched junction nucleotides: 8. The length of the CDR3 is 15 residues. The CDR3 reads CASSAAGGPGETQYF. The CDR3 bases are TGTGCCAGCAGCGCCGCGGGGGGGCCAGGAGAGACCCAGTACTTC.

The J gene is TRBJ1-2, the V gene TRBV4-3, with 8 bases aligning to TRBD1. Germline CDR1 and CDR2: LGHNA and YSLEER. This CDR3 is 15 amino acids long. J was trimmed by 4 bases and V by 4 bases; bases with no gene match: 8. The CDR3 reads CASSPGQGGGYGYTF. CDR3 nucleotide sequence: TGCGCCAGCAGCCCTGGACAGGGTGGAGGCTATGGCTACACCTTC.

The CDR3 sequence: CASRTSGGMIEQFF. CDR3 DNA: TGTGCCAGCAGGACTAGCGGGGGGATGATAGAGCAGTTCTTC. The rearrangement uses TRBV2 and TRBJ2-1; 13 positions match TRBD2. The CDR3 sequence is 14 residues long. Looked up from germline, CDR1 is SNHLY and CDR2 is FYNNEI. After removal of 6 bases from V and 10 bases from J, the junction contained 6 bases not matched to a gene. Filled out from reference TRBV2 and TRBJ2-1, the complete variable domain reads EPEVTQTPSHQVTQMGQEVILRCVPISNHLYFYWYRQILGQKVEFLVSFYNNEISEKSEIFDDQFSVERPDGSNFTLKIRSTKLEDSAMYFCASRTSGGMIEQFFGPGTRLTVL.

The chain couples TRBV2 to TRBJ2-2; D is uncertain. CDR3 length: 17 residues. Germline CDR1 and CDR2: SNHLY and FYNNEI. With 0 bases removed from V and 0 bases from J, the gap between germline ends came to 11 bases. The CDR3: CASSEAFKTTNTGELFF. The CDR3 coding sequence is TGTGCCAGCAGTGAAGCCTTCAAGACAACGAACACCGGGGAGCTGTTTTTT.

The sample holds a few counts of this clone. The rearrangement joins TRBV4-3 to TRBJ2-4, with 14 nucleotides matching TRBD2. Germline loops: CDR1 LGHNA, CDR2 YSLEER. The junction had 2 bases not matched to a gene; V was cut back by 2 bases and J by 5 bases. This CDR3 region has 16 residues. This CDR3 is CASSQRLAGGQNIQYF. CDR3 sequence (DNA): TGCGCCAGCAGCCAACGACTAGCGGGGGGGCAAAACATTCAGTACTTC.

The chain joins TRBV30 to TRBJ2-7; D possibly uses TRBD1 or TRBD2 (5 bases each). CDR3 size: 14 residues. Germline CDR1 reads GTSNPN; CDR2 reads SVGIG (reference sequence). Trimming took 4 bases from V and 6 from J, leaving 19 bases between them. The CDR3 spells CAWTTGTQSGEQYF. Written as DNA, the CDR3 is TGTGCCTGGACTACCGGGACCCAATCGGGCGAGCAGTACTTC. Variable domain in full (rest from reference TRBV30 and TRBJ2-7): SQTIHQWPATLVQPVGSPLSLECTVEGTSNPNLYWYRQAAGRGLQLLFYSVGIGQISSEVPQNLSASRPQDRQFILSSKKLLLSDSGFYLCAWTTGTQSGEQYFGPGTRLTVT.

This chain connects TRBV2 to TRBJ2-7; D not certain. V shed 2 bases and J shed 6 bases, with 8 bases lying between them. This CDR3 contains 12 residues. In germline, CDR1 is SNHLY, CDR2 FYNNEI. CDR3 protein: CASSEPGSEQYF. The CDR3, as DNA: TGTGCCAGCAGTGAACCTGGCTCCGAGCAGTACTTC.

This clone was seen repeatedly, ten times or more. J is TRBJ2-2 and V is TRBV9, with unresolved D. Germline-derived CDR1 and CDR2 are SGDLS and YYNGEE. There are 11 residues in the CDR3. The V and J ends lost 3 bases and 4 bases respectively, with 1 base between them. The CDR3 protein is CASSATGELFF. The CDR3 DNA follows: TGTGCCAGCAGCGCCACCGGGGAGCTGTTTTTT.

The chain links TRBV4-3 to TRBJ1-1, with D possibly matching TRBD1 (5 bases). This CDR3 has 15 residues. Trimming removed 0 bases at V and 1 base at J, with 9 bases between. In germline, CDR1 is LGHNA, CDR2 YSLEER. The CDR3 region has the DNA TGCGCCAGCAGCCAAGATGGAACAGGGAACACTGAAGCTTTCTTT. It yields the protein CASSQDGTGNTEAFF.

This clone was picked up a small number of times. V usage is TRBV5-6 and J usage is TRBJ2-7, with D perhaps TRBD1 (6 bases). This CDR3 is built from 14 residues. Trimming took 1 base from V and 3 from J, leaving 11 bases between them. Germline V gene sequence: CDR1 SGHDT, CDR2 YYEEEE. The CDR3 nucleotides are TGTGCCAGCAGCTTGACACAGGGATTCTACGAGCAGTACTTC. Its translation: CASSLTQGFYEQYF.

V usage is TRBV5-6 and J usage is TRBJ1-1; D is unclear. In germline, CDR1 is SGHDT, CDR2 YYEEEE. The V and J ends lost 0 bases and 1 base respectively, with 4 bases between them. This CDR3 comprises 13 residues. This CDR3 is CASSLAGNTEAFF. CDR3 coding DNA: TGTGCCAGCAGCTTGGCAGGGAACACTGAAGCTTTCTTT.

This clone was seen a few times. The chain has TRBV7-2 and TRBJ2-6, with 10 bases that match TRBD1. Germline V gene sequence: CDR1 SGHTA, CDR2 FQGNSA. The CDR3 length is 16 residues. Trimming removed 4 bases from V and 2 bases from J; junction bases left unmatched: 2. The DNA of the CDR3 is TGTGCCAGCAGCTGGGACAGGGGAACTGGGGCCAACGTCCTGACTTTC. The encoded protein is CASSWDRGTGANVLTF.

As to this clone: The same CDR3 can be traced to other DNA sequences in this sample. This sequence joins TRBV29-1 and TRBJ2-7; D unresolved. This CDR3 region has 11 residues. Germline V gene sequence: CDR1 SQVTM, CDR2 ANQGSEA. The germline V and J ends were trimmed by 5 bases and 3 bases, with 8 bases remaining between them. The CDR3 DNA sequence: TGCAGCGTTCGGACGGACTACGAGCAGTACTTC. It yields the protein CSVRTDYEQYF.

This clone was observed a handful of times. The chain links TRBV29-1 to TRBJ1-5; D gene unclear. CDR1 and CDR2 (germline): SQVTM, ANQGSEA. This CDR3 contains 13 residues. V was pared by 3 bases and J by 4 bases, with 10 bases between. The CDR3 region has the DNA TGCAGCGTTGATCCCGGGGAGAATCAGCCCCAGCATTTT. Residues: CSVDPGENQPQHF.

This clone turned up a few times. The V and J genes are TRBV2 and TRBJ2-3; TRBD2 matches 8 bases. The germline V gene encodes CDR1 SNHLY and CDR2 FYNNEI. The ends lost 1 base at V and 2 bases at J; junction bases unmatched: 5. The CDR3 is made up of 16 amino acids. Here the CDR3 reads CASSEVLAATTDTQYF. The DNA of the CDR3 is TGTGCCAGCAGTGAAGTACTAGCGGCTACCACAGATACGCAGTATTTT. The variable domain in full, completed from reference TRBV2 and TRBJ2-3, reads EPEVTQTPSHQVTQMGQEVILRCVPISNHLYFYWYRQILGQKVEFLVSFYNNEISEKSEIFDDQFSVERPDGSNFTLKIRSTKLEDSAMYFCASSEVLAATTDTQYFGPGTRLTVL.

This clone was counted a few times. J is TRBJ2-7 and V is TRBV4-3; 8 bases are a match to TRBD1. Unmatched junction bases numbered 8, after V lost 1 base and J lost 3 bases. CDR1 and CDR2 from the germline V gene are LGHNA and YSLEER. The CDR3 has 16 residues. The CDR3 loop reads CASSQAARGLVYEQYF. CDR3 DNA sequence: TGCGCCAGCAGCCAAGCGGCCAGGGGGCTCGTCTACGAGCAGTACTTC.

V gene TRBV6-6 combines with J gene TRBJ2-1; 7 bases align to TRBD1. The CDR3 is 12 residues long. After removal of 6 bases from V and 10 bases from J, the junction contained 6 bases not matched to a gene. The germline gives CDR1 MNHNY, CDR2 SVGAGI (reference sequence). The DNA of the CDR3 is TGTGCCAGCAGAGGGGACAGTTGGGAGCAGTTCTTC. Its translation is CASRGDSWEQFF.

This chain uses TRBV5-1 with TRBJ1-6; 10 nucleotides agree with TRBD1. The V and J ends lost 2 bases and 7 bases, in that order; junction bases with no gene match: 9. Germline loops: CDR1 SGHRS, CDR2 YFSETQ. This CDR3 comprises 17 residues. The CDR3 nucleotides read TGCGCCAGCAGCTTCACTCAGGGGGGACAGGGGAATTCACCCCTCCACTTT. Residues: CASSFTQGGQGNSPLHF. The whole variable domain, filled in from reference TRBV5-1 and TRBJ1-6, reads KAGVTQTPRYLIKTRGQQVTLSCSPISGHRSVSWYQQTPGQGLQFLFEYFSETQRNKGNFPGRFSGRQFSNSRSEMNVSTLELGDSALYLCASSFTQGGQGNSPLHFGNGTRLTVT.

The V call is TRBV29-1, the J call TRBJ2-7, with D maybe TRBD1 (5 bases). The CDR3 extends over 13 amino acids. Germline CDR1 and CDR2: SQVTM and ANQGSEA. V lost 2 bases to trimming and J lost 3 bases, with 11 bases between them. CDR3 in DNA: TGCAGCGTTGAAACAGGTGAATTCTACGAGCAGTACTTC. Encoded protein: CSVETGEFYEQYF.

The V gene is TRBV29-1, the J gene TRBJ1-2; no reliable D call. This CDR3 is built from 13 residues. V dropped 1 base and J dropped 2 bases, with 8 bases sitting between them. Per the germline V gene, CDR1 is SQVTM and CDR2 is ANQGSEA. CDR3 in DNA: TGCAGCGTTGAAGTTTTGGGGAACTATGGCTACACCTTC. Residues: CSVEVLGNYGYTF.

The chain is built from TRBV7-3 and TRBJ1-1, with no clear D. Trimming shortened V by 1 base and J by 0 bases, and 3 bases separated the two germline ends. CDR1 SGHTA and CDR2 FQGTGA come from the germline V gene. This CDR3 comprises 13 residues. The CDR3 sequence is CASSLKVNTEAFF. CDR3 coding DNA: TGTGCCAGCAGCTTAAAGGTGAACACTGAAGCTTTCTTT.

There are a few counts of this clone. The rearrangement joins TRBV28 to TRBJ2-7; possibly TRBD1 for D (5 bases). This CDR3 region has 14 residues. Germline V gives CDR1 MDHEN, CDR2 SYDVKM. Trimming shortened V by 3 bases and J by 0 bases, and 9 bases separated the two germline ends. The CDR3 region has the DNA TGTGCCAGCAGTTTGGGGCGGAGCTCCTACGAGCAGTACTTC. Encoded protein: CASSLGRSSYEQYF.

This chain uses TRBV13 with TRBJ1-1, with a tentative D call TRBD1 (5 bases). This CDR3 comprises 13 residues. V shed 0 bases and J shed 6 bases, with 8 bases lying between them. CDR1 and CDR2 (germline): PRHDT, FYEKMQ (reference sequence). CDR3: CASSLGQGAEAFF. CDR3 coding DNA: TGTGCCAGCAGCTTAGGGCAGGGCGCTGAAGCTTTCTTT. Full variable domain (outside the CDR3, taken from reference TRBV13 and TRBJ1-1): AAGVIQSPRHLIKEKRETATLKCYPIPRHDTVYWYQQGPGQDPQFLISFYEKMQSDKGSIPDRFSAQQFSDYHSELNMSSLELGDSALYFCASSLGQGAEAFFGQGTRLTVV.

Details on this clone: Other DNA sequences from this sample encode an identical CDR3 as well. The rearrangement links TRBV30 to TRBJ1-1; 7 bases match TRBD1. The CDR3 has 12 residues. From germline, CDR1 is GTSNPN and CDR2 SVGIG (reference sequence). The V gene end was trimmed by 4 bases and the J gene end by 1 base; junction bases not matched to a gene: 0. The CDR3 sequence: CAWTGGNTEAFF. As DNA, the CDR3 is TGTGCCTGGACAGGGGGGAACACTGAAGCTTTCTTT.

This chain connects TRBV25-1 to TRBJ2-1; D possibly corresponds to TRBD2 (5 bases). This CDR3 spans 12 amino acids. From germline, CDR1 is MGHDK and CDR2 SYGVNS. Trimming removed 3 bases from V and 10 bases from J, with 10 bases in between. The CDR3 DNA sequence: TGTGCCAGCAGTGAGTTCTTAGCGGAGCAGTTCTTC. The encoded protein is CASSEFLAEQFF.

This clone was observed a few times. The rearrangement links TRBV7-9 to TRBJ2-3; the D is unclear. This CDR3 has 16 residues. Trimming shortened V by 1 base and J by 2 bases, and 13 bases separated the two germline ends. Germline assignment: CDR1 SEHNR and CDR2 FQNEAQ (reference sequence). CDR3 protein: CASSLVPTNTTDTQYF. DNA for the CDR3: TGTGCCAGCAGCTTAGTTCCCACTAATACCACAGATACGCAGTATTTT.

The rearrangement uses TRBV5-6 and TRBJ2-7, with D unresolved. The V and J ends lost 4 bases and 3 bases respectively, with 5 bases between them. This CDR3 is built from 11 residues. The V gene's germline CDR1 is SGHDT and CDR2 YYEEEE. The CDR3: CASSRSYEQYF. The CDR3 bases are TGTGCCAGCAGCCGGAGCTACGAGCAGTACTTC.

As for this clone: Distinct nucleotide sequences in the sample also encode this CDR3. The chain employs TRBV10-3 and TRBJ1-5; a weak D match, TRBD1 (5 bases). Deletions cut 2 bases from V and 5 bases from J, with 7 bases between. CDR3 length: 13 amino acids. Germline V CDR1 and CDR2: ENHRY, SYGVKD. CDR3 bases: TGTGCCATCAGTGAGGGGGGAGATCAGCCCCAGCATTTT. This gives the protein CAISEGGDQPQHF.